This TCR beta chain came from a study of PD-L1 blockade in urothelial cancer. Using immunoSEQ multiplex PCR, the repertoire was profiled, and TCRdb retains in-frame clones only, with some absent. This table has roughly 84,000 clones, roughly 80% appearing once. The TCR was taken from a man in his 70s with urothelial cancer. This sample comprised PBMCs, obtained around atezolizumab (anti-PD-L1) treatment.

In DNA, the CDR3 is TGTGCCAGTAGGTTACAGGGGGCGACCGGGGAGCTGTTTTTT. It is translated as CASRLQGATGELFF. The chain uses TRBV19 and TRBJ2-2; 9 nucleotides agree with TRBD1. The CDR3 spans 14 residues. V was clipped by 6 bases and J by 5 bases; unmatched bases: 4. The germline V gene encodes CDR1 LNHDA and CDR2 SQIVND (reference sequence).